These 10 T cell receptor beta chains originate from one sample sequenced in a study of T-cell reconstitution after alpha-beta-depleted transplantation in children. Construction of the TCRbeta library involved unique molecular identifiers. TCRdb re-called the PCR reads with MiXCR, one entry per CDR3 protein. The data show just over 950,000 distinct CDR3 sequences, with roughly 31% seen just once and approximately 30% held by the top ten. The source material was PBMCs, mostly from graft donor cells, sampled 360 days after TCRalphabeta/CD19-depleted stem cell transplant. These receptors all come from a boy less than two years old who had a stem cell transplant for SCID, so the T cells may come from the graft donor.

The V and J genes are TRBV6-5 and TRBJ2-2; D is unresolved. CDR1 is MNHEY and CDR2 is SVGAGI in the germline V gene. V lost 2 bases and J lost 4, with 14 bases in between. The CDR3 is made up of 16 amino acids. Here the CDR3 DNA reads TGTGCCAGCAGTTACCTCGGGCCCATTTCCACCGGGGAGCTGTTTTTT. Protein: CASSYLGPISTGELFF.

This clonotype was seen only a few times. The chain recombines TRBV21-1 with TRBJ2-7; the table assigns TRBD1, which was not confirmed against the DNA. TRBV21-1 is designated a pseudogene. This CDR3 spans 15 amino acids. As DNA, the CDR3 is TGTGCCAGCAGCAAAGCCAGGGAAGGGTCCTACGAGCAGTACTTC. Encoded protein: CASSKAREGSYEQYF.

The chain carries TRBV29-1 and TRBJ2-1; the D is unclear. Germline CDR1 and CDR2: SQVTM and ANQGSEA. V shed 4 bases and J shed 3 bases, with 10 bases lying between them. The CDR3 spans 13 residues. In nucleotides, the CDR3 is TGCAGCGTTGTCAGGCTAAACTACAATGAGCAGTTCTTC. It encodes CSVVRLNYNEQFF.

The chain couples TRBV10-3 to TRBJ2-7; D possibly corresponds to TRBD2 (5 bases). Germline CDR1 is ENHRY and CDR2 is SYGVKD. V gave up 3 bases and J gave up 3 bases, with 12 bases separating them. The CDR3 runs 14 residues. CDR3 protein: CAISDGAADYEQYF. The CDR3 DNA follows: TGTGCCATCAGTGACGGTGCAGCGGACTACGAGCAGTACTTC.

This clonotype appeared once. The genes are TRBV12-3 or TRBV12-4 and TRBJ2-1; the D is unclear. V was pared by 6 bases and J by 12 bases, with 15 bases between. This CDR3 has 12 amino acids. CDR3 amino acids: CASSLTVGRQFF. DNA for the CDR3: TGTGCCAGCAGCCTTACTGTTGGAAGGCAGTTCTTC.

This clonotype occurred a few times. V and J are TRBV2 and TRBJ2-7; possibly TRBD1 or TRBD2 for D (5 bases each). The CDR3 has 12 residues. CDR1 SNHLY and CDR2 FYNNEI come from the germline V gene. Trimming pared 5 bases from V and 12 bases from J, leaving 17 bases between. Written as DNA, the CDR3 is TGTGCCAGCAGTTCAGAGGACAAAGAGGGGTACTTC. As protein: CASSSEDKEGYF. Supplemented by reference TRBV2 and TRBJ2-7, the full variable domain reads EPEVTQTPSHQVTQMGQEVILRCVPISNHLYFYWYRQILGQKVEFLVSFYNNEISEKSEIFDDQFSVERPDGSNFTLKIRSTKLEDSAMYFCASSSEDKEGYFGPGTRLTVT.

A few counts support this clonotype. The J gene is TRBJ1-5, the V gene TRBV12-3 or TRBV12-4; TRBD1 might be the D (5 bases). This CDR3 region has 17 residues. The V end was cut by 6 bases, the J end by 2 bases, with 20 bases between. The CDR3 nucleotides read TGTGCCAGCAGCGGAGGGCCCAGGGTAAGTGGCAATCAGCCCCAGCATTTT. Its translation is CASSGGPRVSGNQPQHF.

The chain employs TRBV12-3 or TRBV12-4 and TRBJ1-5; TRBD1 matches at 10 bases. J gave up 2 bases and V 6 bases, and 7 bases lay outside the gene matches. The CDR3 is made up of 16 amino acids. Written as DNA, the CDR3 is TGTGCCAGCAGACCGACAGGGGGCACAGGCAATCAGCCCCAGCATTTT. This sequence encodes CASRPTGGTGNQPQHF.

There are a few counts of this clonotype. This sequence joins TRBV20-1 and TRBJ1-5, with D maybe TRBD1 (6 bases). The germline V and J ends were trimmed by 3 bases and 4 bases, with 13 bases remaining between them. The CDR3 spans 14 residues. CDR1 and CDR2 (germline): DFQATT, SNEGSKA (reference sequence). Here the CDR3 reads CSASPTGRNQPQHF. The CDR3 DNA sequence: TGCAGTGCTAGCCCAACAGGGAGAAATCAGCCCCAGCATTTT.

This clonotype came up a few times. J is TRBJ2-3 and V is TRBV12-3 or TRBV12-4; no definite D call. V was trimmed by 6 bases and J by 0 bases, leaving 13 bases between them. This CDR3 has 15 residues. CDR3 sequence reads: CASRQQRLSTDTQYF. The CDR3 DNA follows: TGTGCCAGCAGACAACAGAGACTTAGCACAGATACGCAGTATTTT.